What follows are 18 T cell receptor beta chains derived from one specimen sequenced in a study of T cell responses to AZD1222 COVID-19 vaccine. Here immunoSEQ multiplex PCR was the method, and the copy in TCRdb shows in-frame clones only, minus some. The sample has around 140,000 clones, more than 80% seen once. This sample comprised peripheral blood, obtained on day 0 of MenACWY control vaccination. The receptor source for this set is an adult in good health.

The table lists this clone with a few counts. This rearrangement joins TRBV27 to TRBJ1-2; 7 bases agree with TRBD1. CDR1 and CDR2 from the germline V gene are MNHEY and SMNVEV (reference sequence). The CDR3 is 16 residues long. J was trimmed by 8 bases and V by 3 bases; bases with no gene match: 15. For the CDR3, the DNA is TGTGCCAGCAGTTTTTTAGGACAGGCAGGAATCGGGGGCTACACCTTC. Translated: CASSFLGQAGIGGYTF.

This clone was picked up a small number of times. The chain links TRBV28 to TRBJ1-1, with TRBD1 matching over 7 bases. Germline V gene data show CDR1 as MDHEN and CDR2 as SYDVKM. V gave up 7 bases and J gave up 5 bases; unmatched junction bases: 10. This CDR3 is built from 14 residues. CDR3 bases: TGTGCCAGCACCATTGACAGGGCGGTAACTGAAGCTTTCTTT. Amino acids: CASTIDRAVTEAFF. Drawing the rest from reference TRBV28 and TRBJ1-1, the complete variable domain is DVKVTQSSRYLVKRTGEKVFLECVQDMDHENMFWYRQDPGLGLRLIYFSYDVKMKEKGDIPEGYSVSREKKERFSLILESASTNQTSMYLCASTIDRAVTEAFFGQGTRLTVV.

This sequence joins TRBV5-4 and TRBJ1-2; the D gene is possibly TRBD1 (5 bases). This CDR3 has 13 residues. Germline assignment: CDR1 SGHNT and CDR2 YYREEE (reference sequence). The V and J ends lost 4 bases and 2 bases respectively, with 9 bases between them. CDR3 nucleotide sequence: TGTGCCAGCAGCCCGGACACGAACTATGGCTACACCTTC. Its protein is CASSPDTNYGYTF.

CDR3 sequence (DNA): TGTGCCAGCAGCAGAAGACTAGTTTCAATCTCTTCTGAGCAGTTCTTC. It is translated as CASSRRLVSISSEQFF. This chain connects TRBV7-2 to TRBJ2-1, with TRBD2 as a possible D gene (6 bases). The germline V gene encodes CDR1 SGHTA and CDR2 FQGNSA. The CDR3 spans 16 residues. V lost 5 bases, J lost 9 bases, and 23 bases lay in between.

J is TRBJ2-4 and V is TRBV4-3, with TRBD2 matching over 8 bases. V dropped 0 bases and J dropped 6; count of bases not matched to a gene: 16. CDR1 LGHNA and CDR2 YSLEER come from the germline V gene. CDR3 length: 19 amino acids. DNA of the CDR3: TGCGCCAGCAGCCAAGAACACATAAGGCTAGCGGGTCGGGTAAACATTCAGTACTTC. This gives the protein CASSQEHIRLAGRVNIQYF.

The chain carries TRBV4-1 and TRBJ2-1; a weak D match, TRBD2 (5 bases). Trimming left V 3 bases short and J 0 bases short, with 6 bases between. The CDR3 extends over 14 amino acids. Germline values: CDR1 MGHRA, CDR2 YSYEKL. The CDR3 region is CASSQGSSYNEQFF. The CDR3 coding sequence is TGCGCCAGCAGCCAGGGGAGCTCCTACAATGAGCAGTTCTTC.

The rearrangement joins TRBV19 to TRBJ1-5, with TRBD1 as a possible D gene (6 bases). The CDR3 sequence is 16 residues long. V shed 8 bases and J shed 0 bases, with 17 bases lying between them. Germline V gives CDR1 LNHDA, CDR2 SQIVND (reference sequence). CDR3: CASQPLQGNSNQPQHF. The CDR3 DNA reads TGTGCCAGTCAACCGTTACAGGGAAATAGCAATCAGCCCCAGCATTTT.

This chain connects TRBV5-5 to TRBJ1-2; D is ambiguous. From germline, CDR1 is SGHKS and CDR2 YYEKEE (reference sequence). The CDR3 runs to 15 residues. V was cut by 3 bases and J by 5 bases, with 17 bases left in between. The CDR3 loop reads CASSSRVGRWYGYTF. The CDR3 coding sequence is TGTGCCAGCAGCTCCCGAGTGGGCAGGTGGTATGGCTACACCTTC.

The chain has TRBV5-1 and TRBJ1-3; tentative D call: TRBD1 (6 bases). Germline CDR1 and CDR2: SGHRS and YFSETQ. The CDR3 runs to 15 residues. V lost 4 bases and J 2 bases, leaving 13 bases between the germline ends. The CDR3 loop is CASSDPSGAGNTIYF. As DNA, the CDR3 is TGCGCCAGCAGCGATCCTTCAGGGGCTGGAAACACCATATATTTT.

The rearrangement uses TRBV28 and TRBJ2-7; 8 bases fit TRBD1. V lost 5 bases to trimming and J lost 0 bases; unmatched junction nucleotides: 0. The CDR3 has 13 residues. Per the germline V gene, CDR1 is MDHEN and CDR2 is SYDVKM. Here the CDR3 DNA reads TGTGCCAGCAGTACAGGGGGCTCCTACGAGCAGTACTTC. It is translated as CASSTGGSYEQYF.

This clone came up a few times. The chain carries TRBV19 and TRBJ1-2, with TRBD1 matching over 7 bases. CDR1 is LNHDA and CDR2 is SQIVND in the germline V gene (reference sequence). CDR3 length equals 14 residues. With V trimmed by 4 bases and J by 2 bases, 4 bases remained unmatched. For the CDR3, the DNA is TGTGCCAGTAGTACCCGGGACAGAAACTATGGCTACACCTTC. It specifies CASSTRDRNYGYTF.

This clone appeared once. V and J are TRBV5-1 and TRBJ2-2, with D perhaps matching TRBD2 (6 bases). Trimming pared 3 bases from V and 5 bases from J, leaving 14 bases between. The CDR3 is 15 residues long. Germline CDR1 reads SGHRS; CDR2 reads YFSETQ. As DNA, the CDR3 is TGCGCCAGCAGCTCGGCGGGACCTCGGACCGGGGAGCTGTTTTTT. This codes for CASSSAGPRTGELFF.

This clone came up once. The gene calls are TRBV27 and TRBJ1-1; a possible D gene is TRBD1 (5 bases). V lost 2 bases and J lost 0, with 19 bases in between. This CDR3 region has 18 residues. Germline assignment: CDR1 MNHEY and CDR2 SMNVEV (reference sequence). CDR3 loop: CASSLGGRGGNMNTEAFF. CDR3 sequence (DNA): TGTGCCAGCAGTTTAGGAGGACGGGGCGGTAACATGAACACTGAAGCTTTCTTT.

The genes are TRBV6-5 and TRBJ1-2; a possible D gene is TRBD1 (6 bases). This CDR3 comprises 14 residues. V shed 2 bases and J shed 6 bases, with 13 bases lying between them. Germline V gene lookup returns CDR1 MNHEY and CDR2 SVGAGI. The CDR3 coding sequence is TGTGCCAGCAGTTACCGACTGGGGGCCCATGGCTACACCTTC. Translating gives CASSYRLGAHGYTF.

The CDR3 DNA reads TGTGCCAGCAGCTTGCTCGGGACAGGGGGAACTGAAGCTTTCTTT. Its protein product is CASSLLGTGGTEAFF. This sequence joins TRBV11-1 and TRBJ1-1, with 11 positions matching TRBD1. The CDR3 length is 15 residues. Per germline, CDR1 SGHAT and CDR2 FQDESV (reference sequence). Trimming cost V 3 bases and J 5 bases; bases outside gene matches: 5.

The genes are TRBV6-2 or TRBV6-3 and TRBJ1-1; D not certain. V gave up 4 bases and J gave up 4 bases, with 10 bases separating them. There are 13 residues in the CDR3. The germline V gene has CDR1 MNHEY and CDR2 SVGEGT. CDR3 amino acids: CASSFGLGTEAFF. CDR3 sequence (DNA): TGTGCCAGCAGTTTTGGCCTCGGCACTGAAGCTTTCTTT.

V usage is TRBV5-5 and J usage is TRBJ2-7, with TRBD1 identical over 7 bases. With 4 bases clipped from V and 3 bases from J, the junction kept 10 bases outside the gene matches. CDR3 length equals 15 residues. The germline CDR1 and CDR2 sequences are SGHKS and YYEKEE (reference sequence). Written as DNA, the CDR3 is TGTGCCAGCAGCCCTGGGACAGCTCTGTTCTACGAGCAGTACTTC. Translation gives CASSPGTALFYEQYF.

This rearrangement joins TRBV5-1 to TRBJ2-7; D might be TRBD2 (5 bases). V lost 0 bases and J 5 bases, leaving 12 bases between the germline ends. CDR3 length: 14 amino acids. Germline V CDR1 and CDR2: SGHRS, YFSETQ. CDR3 coding DNA: TGCGCCAGCAGCTTGGCGTCCCCCGGGAACGAGCAGTACTTC. It codes for CASSLASPGNEQYF.